This T cell receptor beta chain was obtained from a study of Graves' ophthalmopathy and Graves' hyperthyroidism. Study details: Upon initial diagnosis and before any treatment, peripheral blood was collected. Whole-study results and caveats: Blood also harbored most expanded thyroid clonotypes above 0.001 frequency.

With 3 bases clipped from V and 8 bases from J, the junction kept 12 bases outside the gene matches. From germline, CDR1 is MNHEY and CDR2 SMNVEV (reference sequence). The CDR3 totals 15 residues. This clonotype was recorded at least ten times. Its cognate antigen is unknown. RNA transcripts were the template, and TCR beta CDR3 regions were amplified from them. An opening RT-PCR round employed HTBI primers and preceded a second-round multiplex PCR. TCRdb re-called the multiplex PCR reads with MiXCR, one entry per CDR3 protein. The sample consists of about 390,000 distinct CDR3 sequences, approximately 15% of them appearing once.

The source of this sequence is a young woman with stable Graves' hyperthyroidism. The sequenced sample consisted of peripheral blood. V usage is TRBV27 and J usage is TRBJ1-2; TRBD1 matches 7 bases. The CDR3 protein is CASSLIRDQGDGYTF. As DNA, the CDR3 is TGTGCCAGCAGTTTGATTCGGGACCAGGGGGACGGCTACACCTTC.